This T cell receptor beta chain was observed in a study of shared clonotypes between healthy human individuals. Study results and caveats: Relative to memory subsets, naive subsets generally showed larger estimated richness. Measured sharing among donors was expected to vary with sequencing depth.

This clone was counted once. Its specificity is unknown. This CDR3 contains 15 residues. V was clipped by 2 bases and J by 8 bases, with 16 bases between them. Per the germline V gene, CDR1 is SGHTA and CDR2 is FQGNSA. The investigators split CD4+ cells into a CD45RA+ naive subset and a CD45RA-negative memory subset. Original data processing: Owing to the provision of junction-only sequences devoid of quality scores by immunoSEQ, filtering differed. Assay used: immunoSEQ multiplex PCR; TCRdb lists only in-frame clones, some missing. D and trimming were read from the DNA, whereas the V and J calls and clone size are those reported in that table. In the table there are millions of clones, approximately 93% of which are singletons.

This chain links TRBV7-2 with TRBJ2-1; no clear D gene. The TCR comes from a young man in good health. Some clones in this sample may be carry-over from other donors' samples. The specimen was naive CD4+ T cells from PBMCs. Subset reported: CD45RA+ positively selected. CDR3 nucleotide sequence: TGTGCCAGCAGCTTATCGCCAGCCCTCAGCTATGAGCAGTTCTTC. Translated: CASSLSPALSYEQFF.